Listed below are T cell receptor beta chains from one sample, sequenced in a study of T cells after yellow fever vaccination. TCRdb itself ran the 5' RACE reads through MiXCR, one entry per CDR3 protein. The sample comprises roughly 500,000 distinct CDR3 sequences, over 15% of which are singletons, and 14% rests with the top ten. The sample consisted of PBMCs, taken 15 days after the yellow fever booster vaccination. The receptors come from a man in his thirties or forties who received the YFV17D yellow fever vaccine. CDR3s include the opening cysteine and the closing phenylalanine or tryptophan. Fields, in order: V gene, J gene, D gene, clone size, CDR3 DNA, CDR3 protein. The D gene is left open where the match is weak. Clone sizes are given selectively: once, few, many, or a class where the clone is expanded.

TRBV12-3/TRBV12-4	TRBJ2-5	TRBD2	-	TGTGCCAGCAGCCGACTAGCGGGCCGAGAGACCCAGTACTTC	CASSRLAGRETQYF
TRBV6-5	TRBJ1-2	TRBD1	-	TGTGCCAGCAGTTACCTTGGACAGGGAGCTAACTATGGCTACACCTTC	CASSYLGQGANYGYTF
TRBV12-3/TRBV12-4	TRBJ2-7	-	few	TGTGCCAGCAGCCTGGGCCCTGCTACGGAGCAGTACTTC	CASSLGPATEQYF
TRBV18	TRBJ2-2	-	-	TGTGCCAGCTCACCACCAGGCAGGTGGAGCACCGGGGAGCTGTTTTTT	CASSPPGRWSTGELFF
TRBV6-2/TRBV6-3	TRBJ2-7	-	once	TGTGCCAGCTGGCCCCAGGGAGGCCCCTACGAGCAGTACTTC	CASWPQGGPYEQYF
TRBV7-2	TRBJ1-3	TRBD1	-	TGTGCCAGCAGCTTAGCGGGGACAGGGTCGAGCTCTGGAAACACCATATATTTT	CASSLAGTGSSSGNTIYF
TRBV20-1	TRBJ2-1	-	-	TGCAGTGCTATCTCGGGGTGGGACAATGAGCAGTTCTTC	CSAISGWDNEQFF
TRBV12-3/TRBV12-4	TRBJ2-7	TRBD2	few	TGTGCCAGCAGACAGGGACTAGCGGGATCTGGCGAGCAGTACTTC	CASRQGLAGSGEQYF
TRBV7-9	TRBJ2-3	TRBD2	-	TGTGCCAGCAGCCGCCCTCCTAGCGGCGAGCAGTATTTT	CASSRPPSGEQYF
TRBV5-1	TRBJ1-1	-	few	TGCGCCAGCAGCTTAAGGTCTCAGGGAGGGACTGAAGCTTTCTTT	CASSLRSQGGTEAFF
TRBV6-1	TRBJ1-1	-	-	TGTGCCAGCAAATCCTACACAGGGAACACTGAAGCTTTCTTT	CASKSYTGNTEAFF
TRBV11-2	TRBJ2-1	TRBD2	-	TGTGCCAGCAGCTTACGAGCGGGAGGTGTAAATGAGCAGTTCTTC	CASSLRAGGVNEQFF
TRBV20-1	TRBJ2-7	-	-	TGCAGTGCGAGTCTCGGGGCGGGAAATACTAAGGAGCAGTACTTC	CSASLGAGNTKEQYF
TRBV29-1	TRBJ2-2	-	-	TGCAGCGTTGGCGGACTGAACACCGGGGAGCTGTTTTTT	CSVGGLNTGELFF
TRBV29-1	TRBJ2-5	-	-	TGCAGCGTTGATGGCGGACTTCTTAGCTACCAAGAGACCCAGTACTTC	CSVDGGLLSYQETQYF
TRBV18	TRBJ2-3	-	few	TGTGCCAGCTCACCTAGCGGACTGGAATTGTATTTT	CASSPSGLELYF
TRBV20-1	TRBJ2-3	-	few	TGCAGTGTTCGCGGGACTGTACCACAGTATTTT	CSVRGTVPQYF
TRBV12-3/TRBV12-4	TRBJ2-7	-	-	TGTGCCAGCAGCCTGGGAGTCCAGAGAGGAGAGCAGTACTTC	CASSLGVQRGEQYF
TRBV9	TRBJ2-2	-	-	TGTGCCAGCAGCGCGGCCCCGGAGGGTGGGGAGCTGTTTTTT	CASSAAPEGGELFF
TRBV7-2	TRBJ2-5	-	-	TGTGCCAGCAGCTTAGGGTCTAGCACGGCCCAGTACTTC	CASSLGSSTAQYF
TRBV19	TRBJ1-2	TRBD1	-	TGTGCCAGTCGACGCCCGGGACAGGGTCAGAGCTACACCTTC	CASRRPGQGQSYTF
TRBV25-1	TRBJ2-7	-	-	TGTGCCAGCAGTGAAACGGAGTCCCTACGAAGAGAGCAGTACTTC	CASSETESLRREQYF
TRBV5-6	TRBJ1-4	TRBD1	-	TGTGCCAGCAACCGACAGGGGCAGGATCAGGAAAAACTGTTTTTT	CASNRQGQDQEKLFF
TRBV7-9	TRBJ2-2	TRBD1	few	TGTGCCAGCAGCTTAAACGACAGGGGAACCGGGGAGCTGTTTTTT	CASSLNDRGTGELFF
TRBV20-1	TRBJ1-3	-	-	TGCAGTGCTTCTCCAGCTGGAAACACCATATATTTT	CSASPAGNTIYF
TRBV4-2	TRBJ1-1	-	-	TGTGCCAGCAGCCAAGCAGGGGAGGGGCCTGGCACTGAAGCTTTCTTT	CASSQAGEGPGTEAFF
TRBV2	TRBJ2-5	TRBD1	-	TGTGCCAGCCTAACCGACAGGGGATCGTCCCAGTACTTC	CASLTDRGSSQYF
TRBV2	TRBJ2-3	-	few	TGTGCCAGCAACGACTTAACTAGCACAGATACGCAGTATTTT	CASNDLTSTDTQYF
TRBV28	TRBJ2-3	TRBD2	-	TGTGCCAGCAGTTCCCGACTAGCGGGAGGTGGAGATACGCAGTATTTT	CASSSRLAGGGDTQYF
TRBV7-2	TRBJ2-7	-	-	TGTGCCAGCAGCTTATACAGGGGAGGCTACGAGCAGTACTTC	CASSLYRGGYEQYF
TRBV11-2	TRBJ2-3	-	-	TGTGCCAGCAGCTTAGCGTTTAGAGACAGACCCGATACGCAGTATTTT	CASSLAFRDRPDTQYF
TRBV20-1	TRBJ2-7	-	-	TGCAGTGTCGTCCAAGACAGCTACTACGAGCAGTACTTC	CSVVQDSYYEQYF
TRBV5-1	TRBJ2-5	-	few	TGCGCCAGCAGATCAGGGGACCAAGAGACCCAGTACTTC	CASRSGDQETQYF
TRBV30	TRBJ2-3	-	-	TGTGCCTGGAGCCCTAATTGGAGCGTGGGGGCCACAGATACGCAGTATTTT	CAWSPNWSVGATDTQYF
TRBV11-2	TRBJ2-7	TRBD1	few	TGTGCCAGCAGCTCCCGGGACAGGCACCACGAGCAGTACTTC	CASSSRDRHHEQYF
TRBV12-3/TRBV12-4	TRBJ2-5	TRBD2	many	TGTGCCAGCAGTTTAGGGGCTAGCGGGCTCGGGACCCAGTACTTC	CASSLGASGLGTQYF
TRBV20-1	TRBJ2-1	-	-	TGCAGTGCTAAGCCCCATAGCATCTCCTATTACAATGAGCAGTTCTTC	CSAKPHSISYYNEQFF
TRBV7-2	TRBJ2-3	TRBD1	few	TGTGCCAGCAGCTACGGACAGGGGACAGATACGCAGTATTTT	CASSYGQGTDTQYF
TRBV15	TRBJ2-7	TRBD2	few	TGTGCCACCAGCCCCAGGCTAGCGGGAGTATTTTCCTACGAGCAGTACTTC	CATSPRLAGVFSYEQYF
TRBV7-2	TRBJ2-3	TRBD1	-	TGTGCCAGCAGCCTACAGGGGGCGCGGTCAGATACGCAGTATTTT	CASSLQGARSDTQYF